Listed below are T cell receptor beta chains from one sample, sequenced in a study of T cell responses to AZD1222 COVID-19 vaccine. Produced via immunoSEQ multiplex PCR; TCRdb's table is partial and in-frame only. The sample includes 200,000 or so clones, 90% to 95% of them seen just once. The sequenced sample was peripheral blood, obtained on day 0 of AZD1222 vaccination. The source of these receptors is an adult in good health. Both conserved end residues are part of each CDR3. Each record gives: J gene, D gene, CDR3 length, clone size, V gene, CDR3 DNA, CDR3 protein. A D gene is named only where the DNA matches it firmly. Clone size is not always given. Where it is, it says once, few, many or a class for expanded clones.

J: TRBJ1-5
D: TRBD1
length: 16
size: NA
V: TRBV7-9
DNA: TGTGCCAGCAGCTTAGTCGGACAGGGAACCAATCAGCCCCAGCATTTT
CDR3: CASSLVGQGTNQPQHF

J: TRBJ1-6
D: NA
length: 14
size: few
V: TRBV30
DNA: TGTGCCTGGAGTGTACTAGCAGAAAATTCACCCCTCCACTTT
CDR3: CAWSVLAENSPLHF

J: TRBJ2-6
D: NA
length: 17
size: NA
V: TRBV9
DNA: TGTGCCAGCAGCGTAGCGGGCAGGGCGGCAGGGGCCAACGTCCTGACTTTC
CDR3: CASSVAGRAAGANVLTF

J: TRBJ2-6
D: NA
length: 16
size: NA
V: TRBV15
DNA: TGTGCCACCAGCAGAGATCAGGCTTCTGGGGCCAACGTCCTGACTTTC
CDR3: CATSRDQASGANVLTF

J: TRBJ2-3
D: NA
length: 15
size: NA
V: TRBV5-6
DNA: TGTGCCAGCAGCTTACGGATTGGGCCCGGAGATACGCAGTATTTT
CDR3: CASSLRIGPGDTQYF

J: TRBJ2-1
D: NA
length: 16
size: NA
V: TRBV15
DNA: TGTGCCACCAGCAGAGAGTGGGACACCGTCTACAATGAGCAGTTCTTC
CDR3: CATSREWDTVYNEQFF

J: TRBJ2-3
D: TRBD2
length: 15
size: NA
V: TRBV7-2
DNA: TGTGCCAGCAGTTCTAGCGGGAGGGCCGTGGATACGCAGTATTTT
CDR3: CASSSSGRAVDTQYF

J: TRBJ2-5
D: TRBD1
length: 16
size: NA
V: TRBV7-2
DNA: TGTGCCAGCAGCTGGGGGAGACAGGGGGCGCTCGGGACCCAGTACTTC
CDR3: CASSWGRQGALGTQYF

J: TRBJ1-1
D: NA
length: 13
size: few
V: TRBV11-2
DNA: TGTGCCAGCAGCTTAGAGGTGGGCACTGAAGCTTTCTTT
CDR3: CASSLEVGTEAFF

J: TRBJ2-7
D: TRBD1
length: 11
size: NA
V: TRBV12-3/TRBV12-4
DNA: TGTGCCAGCAGTTTCGGACAGGAGGAGTACTTC
CDR3: CASSFGQEEYF

J: TRBJ2-2
D: NA
length: 15
size: NA
V: TRBV19
DNA: TGTGCCAGTAGTATGGCCTGGGCTGGGACCGGGGAGCTGTTTTTT
CDR3: CASSMAWAGTGELFF

J: TRBJ2-5
D: TRBD1
length: 15
size: NA
V: TRBV9
DNA: TGTGCCAGCAGCAAGGGACAGGACTTCTCGAAGACCCAGTACTTC
CDR3: CASSKGQDFSKTQYF

J: TRBJ2-3
D: TRBD2
length: 15
size: few
V: TRBV3-1/TRBV3-2
DNA: TGTGCCAGCAGCCAAACCGGGACCCCGGGGGGTGCGCAGTATTTT
CDR3: CASSQTGTPGGAQYF

J: TRBJ2-7
D: TRBD1
length: 19
size: NA
V: TRBV18
DNA: TGTGCCAGCTCACCTCGCTTCATTTTTCTAGGACAGGGTCTTAGGGAGCAGTACTTC
CDR3: CASSPRFIFLGQGLREQYF

J: TRBJ2-1
D: TRBD1
length: 13
size: NA
V: TRBV7-9
DNA: TGTGCCAGCAGCTCCGACAGGGCCAATGAGCAGTTCTTC
CDR3: CASSSDRANEQFF

J: TRBJ2-1
D: NA
length: 17
size: once
V: TRBV7-6
DNA: TGTGCCAGCAGCTTAGACGTGGGTGGAAGCTCCTACAATGAGCAGTTCTTC
CDR3: CASSLDVGGSSYNEQFF

J: TRBJ2-1
D: NA
length: 16
size: NA
V: TRBV7-6
DNA: TGTGCCAGCAGCTTAGTACCGCACCCGATAGGGAATGAGCAGTTCTTC
CDR3: CASSLVPHPIGNEQFF

J: TRBJ1-5
D: TRBD1
length: 16
size: once
V: TRBV6-4
DNA: TGTGCCAGCAGTGACTCGACAGGGTACAGCAATCAGCCCCAGCATTTT
CDR3: CASSDSTGYSNQPQHF

J: TRBJ1-5
D: NA
length: 13
size: NA
V: TRBV19
DNA: TGTGCCAGTAGTACGGGGGCGAAGCAGCCCCAGCATTTT
CDR3: CASSTGAKQPQHF

J: TRBJ2-7
D: NA
length: 13
size: NA
V: TRBV21-1
DNA: TGTGCCAGCAGCAAGCAAGGAATAGGCGAGCAGTACTTC
CDR3: CASSKQGIGEQYF